A single sample gave rise to the 23 T cell receptor beta chains below, sequenced in a study of cytomegalovirus exposure and HLA in healthy donors. The PCR had 60 Vbeta and 13 Jbeta primers. Profiled with immunoSEQ multiplex PCR; TCRdb holds only in-frame clones, not every one. The profile shows about 120,000 clones, roughly 63% of them singletons. Sequenced: PBMCs. The receptors were gathered from a man aged 35 to 55 in good health and CMV-seropositive.

The chain joins TRBV7-9 to TRBJ2-1, with D maybe TRBD2 (6 bases). The CDR3 is made up of 17 amino acids. Trimming removed 5 bases from V and 8 bases from J, with 25 bases in between. CDR1 is SEHNR and CDR2 is FQNEAQ in the germline V gene (reference sequence). The CDR3 region has the DNA TGTGCCAGCAGCCCCCGCCGGGTGCTGCGGGGCAGCGATGAGCAGTTCTTC. Translated, it gives CASSPRRVLRGSDEQFF. Variable domain in full (rest from reference TRBV7-9 and TRBJ2-1): DTGVSQNPRHKITKRGQNVTFRCDPISEHNRLYWYRQTLGQGPEFLTYFQNEAQLEKSRLLSDRFSAERPKGSFSTLEIQRTEQGDSAMYLCASSPRRVLRGSDEQFFGPGTRLTVL.

CDR3 coding DNA: TGTGCCAGCAGCCCCTCCCAGGGCAAGTACAATGAGCAGTTCTTC. Amino acid sequence: CASSPSQGKYNEQFF. The J gene is TRBJ2-1, the V gene TRBV7-8, with D perhaps matching TRBD1 (5 bases). Looked up from germline, CDR1 is SGHVS and CDR2 is FQNEAQ. This CDR3 spans 15 amino acids. V lost 5 bases and J lost 4, with 15 bases in between.

In regard to this clone: One end of the junction fails to match germline, which may point to a read error. At the DNA level, this CDR3 is encoded by other sequences in the same sample as well. V usage is TRBV9 and J usage is TRBJ2-2, with D possibly being TRBD2 (5 bases). The CDR3 contains 14 residues. CDR1 SGDLS and CDR2 YYNGEE come from the germline V gene. The CDR3 region is CASRLYSNTGELFF. The CDR3 DNA follows: TGTGCCAGCAGGCTATATTCGAACACCGGGGAGTTGTTTTTT.

V gene TRBV7-2 combines with J gene TRBJ2-7, with 8 bases matching TRBD1. With 1 base clipped from V and 1 base from J, the junction kept 3 bases outside the gene matches. Germline CDR1 is SGHTA and CDR2 is FQGNSA. The CDR3 is 15 residues long. The CDR3 coding sequence is TGTGCCAGCAGCTTAGGGACAGGGAAGTCCTACGAGCAGTACTTC. This encodes CASSLGTGKSYEQYF. The complete variable domain, with remaining parts taken from reference TRBV7-2 and TRBJ2-7, reads GAGVSQSPSNKVTEKGKDVELRCDPISGHTALYWYRQSLGQGLEFLIYFQGNSAPDKSGLPSDRFSAERTGGSVSTLTIQRTQQEDSAVYLCASSLGTGKSYEQYFGPGTRLTVT.

V gene TRBV5-4 combines with J gene TRBJ1-1, with D unresolved. Germline CDR1 is SGHNT and CDR2 is YYREEE (reference sequence). Trimming took off 6 bases at V and 4 bases at J, with 19 bases between the two ends. The CDR3 covers 15 residues. CDR3 residues: CASTPSRSTSTEAFF. CDR3 in DNA: TGTGCCAGCACCCCGTCGCGGTCAACTTCCACTGAAGCTTTCTTT.

This rearrangement joins TRBV5-6 to TRBJ2-3; the match to TRBD1 covers 9 bases. The V gene end was trimmed by 7 bases and the J gene end by 1 base; junction bases not matched to a gene: 4. Germline lookup yields CDR1 SGHDT and CDR2 YYEEEE. The CDR3 loop spans 14 amino acids. CDR3 protein: CASGQGYGTDTQYF. Written as DNA, the CDR3 is TGTGCCAGCGGACAGGGGTACGGCACAGATACGCAGTATTTT.

The genes are TRBV5-5 and TRBJ1-4; D gene ambiguous. Germline-derived CDR1 and CDR2 are SGHKS and YYEKEE (reference sequence). The CDR3 sequence is 14 residues long. V was trimmed by 0 bases and J by 8 bases, leaving 11 bases between them. DNA for the CDR3: TGTGCCAGCAGCTTGGCCGGGAATAGAGAAAAACTGTTTTTT. Its protein product is CASSLAGNREKLFF.

The rearrangement joins TRBV7-2 to TRBJ1-1, with D uncertain. V was cut by 1 base and J by 1 base, with 7 bases left in between. The CDR3 loop spans 14 amino acids. The germline CDR1 and CDR2 sequences are SGHTA and FQGNSA. The CDR3: CASSLGFGNTEAFF. CDR3 DNA sequence: TGTGCCAGCAGCTTAGGTTTCGGGAACACTGAAGCTTTCTTT.

The chain carries TRBV5-5 and TRBJ1-5; D uncertain. The CDR3 contains 17 residues. CDR1 is SGHKS and CDR2 is YYEKEE in the germline V gene (reference sequence). Trimming cost V 0 bases and J 4 bases, with 17 bases left between them. CDR3 protein: CASSLGLGEAGNQPQHF. The DNA for the CDR3 is TGTGCCAGCAGCTTGGGCCTTGGGGAGGCCGGGAATCAGCCCCAGCATTTT.

As regards this clone: Other DNA sequences from this sample encode an identical CDR3 as well. V is TRBV11-2 and J is TRBJ1-2; 12 nucleotides agree with TRBD1. The CDR3 runs to 13 residues. Germline V gene data show CDR1 as SGHAT and CDR2 as FQNNGV. Trimming took 6 bases from V and 5 from J; bases not matched to a gene: 1. The DNA for the CDR3 is TGTGCCAGCAGGGGACAGGGGGCTTATGGCTACACCTTC. This translates into CASRGQGAYGYTF.

The rearrangement joins TRBV5-1 to TRBJ2-7; 10 bases are a match to TRBD1. The V gene end was trimmed by 0 bases and the J gene end by 5 bases; junction bases not matched to a gene: 14. This CDR3 contains 18 residues. The germline gives CDR1 SGHRS, CDR2 YFSETQ. This chain's CDR3 is CASSLGPFSGQGIHEQYF. CDR3 DNA sequence: TGCGCCAGCAGCTTGGGCCCCTTTTCGGGACAGGGGATCCACGAGCAGTACTTC.

CDR3 in DNA: TGTGCCAGCAGCCTTCGGAATGAGCAGTTCTTC. This sequence encodes CASSLRNEQFF. This chain connects TRBV5-4 to TRBJ2-1; D is undetermined. V was clipped by 4 bases and J by 7 bases, with 6 bases between them. The CDR3 extends over 11 amino acids. The germline gives CDR1 SGHNT, CDR2 YYREEE (reference sequence).

This clone was recorded a few times. The junction departs from germline at one end; a sequencing error may be responsible. CDR3 coding DNA: TGTGCTAGCAGCTCCGCCCGCGGCTACGAGCAGTACTTC. It codes for CASSSARGYEQYF. The gene calls are TRBV7-7 and TRBJ2-7; D is undetermined. The CDR3 is 13 amino acids. CDR1 and CDR2 (germline): SSHAT, FNYEAQ (reference sequence).

The rearrangement links TRBV6-6 to TRBJ2-7; no definite D call. The CDR3 extends over 12 amino acids. V was shortened by 8 bases and J by 2 bases, with 10 bases between the two germline ends. CDR1 MNHNY and CDR2 SVGAGI come from the germline V gene (reference sequence). Here the CDR3 reads CASRPQAYEQYF. The CDR3 DNA sequence: TGTGCCAGCCGCCCTCAGGCCTACGAGCAGTACTTC.

V usage is TRBV6-5 and J usage is TRBJ1-1; no clear D gene. Per the germline V gene, CDR1 is MNHEY and CDR2 is SVGAGI. V was shortened by 0 bases and J by 0 bases, with 5 bases between the two germline ends. The CDR3 spans 14 residues. This chain's CDR3 is CASSYSRVNTEAFF. The DNA for the CDR3 is TGTGCCAGCAGTTACTCGAGGGTGAACACTGAAGCTTTCTTT.

In its sample, this clone was seen a few times. V gene TRBV7-9 combines with J gene TRBJ2-1; TRBD2 matches at 10 bases. With V trimmed by 1 base and J by 7 bases, 7 bases remained unmatched. Germline-derived CDR1 and CDR2 are SEHNR and FQNEAQ (reference sequence). The CDR3 contains 16 residues. This chain's CDR3 is CASSLGLAGVWNEQFF. Here the CDR3 DNA reads TGTGCCAGCAGCTTAGGGCTAGCGGGAGTATGGAATGAGCAGTTCTTC.

The V call is TRBV27, the J call TRBJ2-6; the match to TRBD2 covers 7 bases. V dropped 4 bases and J dropped 0; count of bases not matched to a gene: 3. Per the germline V gene, CDR1 is MNHEY and CDR2 is SMNVEV (reference sequence). The CDR3 is 16 residues long. The CDR3 loop is CASSWGGSSGANVLTF. CDR3 DNA sequence: TGTGCCAGCAGTTGGGGCGGGAGCTCTGGGGCCAACGTCCTGACTTTC.

This chain links TRBV7-2 with TRBJ2-1, with TRBD2 matching 8 bases. Unmatched junction bases numbered 7, after V lost 2 bases and J lost 4 bases. Germline CDR1 and CDR2: SGHTA and FQGNSA. This CDR3 spans 16 amino acids. CDR3 DNA sequence: TGTGCCAGCAGCTTATGGCTAGCGGGCGCTTACAATGAGCAGTTCTTC. This encodes CASSLWLAGAYNEQFF.

V gene TRBV6-4 combines with J gene TRBJ2-3, with 11 nucleotides matching TRBD2. The CDR3 runs 14 residues. The V gene's germline CDR1 is MRHNA and CDR2 SNTAGT. Losses at the gene ends were 11 bases for V and 2 bases for J; bases not matched to a gene: 6. The CDR3, as DNA: TGTGCCGGCAATAGCGGGGGGGCCACAGATACGCAGTATTTT. Protein: CAGNSGGATDTQYF.

The table lists this clone with a few counts. The V and J genes are TRBV11-2 and TRBJ2-1; TRBD2 matches at 8 bases. V was clipped by 4 bases and J by 0 bases; unmatched bases: 2. CDR3 length: 15 amino acids. Per the germline V gene, CDR1 is SGHAT and CDR2 is FQNNGV. CDR3: CASSSAGGSYNEQFF. In DNA, the CDR3 is TGTGCCAGCAGCTCCGCGGGGGGCTCCTACAATGAGCAGTTCTTC. Full variable domain (remainder filled in from reference TRBV11-2 and TRBJ2-1): EAGVAQSPRYKIIEKRQSVAFWCNPISGHATLYWYQQILGQGPKLLIQFQNNGVVDDSQLPKDRFSAERLKGVDSTLKIQPAKLEDSAVYLCASSSAGGSYNEQFFGPGTRLTVL.

This clone is a singleton in its sample. This chain connects TRBV7-2 to TRBJ1-1; D possibly corresponds to TRBD1 (5 bases). This CDR3 region has 13 residues. The ends were cut back, 5 bases at V and 1 base at J, with 8 bases in the middle. Germline-derived CDR1 and CDR2 are SGHTA and FQGNSA. This chain's CDR3 is CASSTDTNTEAFF. CDR3 DNA: TGTGCCAGCAGCACGGACACGAACACTGAAGCTTTCTTT.

This chain connects TRBV2 to TRBJ1-6, with no clear D. The CDR3 has 13 residues. With 4 bases removed from V and 9 bases from J, the gap between germline ends came to 10 bases. The germline gives CDR1 SNHLY, CDR2 FYNNEI. For the CDR3, the DNA is TGTGCCAGCAGTGCGGGGTGGTCTTCACCCCTCCACTTT. The encoded protein is CASSAGWSSPLHF.

The V and J genes are TRBV5-4 and TRBJ2-2, with D perhaps TRBD2 (6 bases). V gave up 1 base and J gave up 5 bases, with 9 bases separating them. The CDR3 totals 14 residues. Germline V gene sequence: CDR1 SGHNT, CDR2 YYREEE (reference sequence). The CDR3 here is CASSLMGGTGELFF. The CDR3 DNA reads as TGTGCCAGCAGCTTGATGGGGGGTACCGGGGAGCTGTTTTTT.